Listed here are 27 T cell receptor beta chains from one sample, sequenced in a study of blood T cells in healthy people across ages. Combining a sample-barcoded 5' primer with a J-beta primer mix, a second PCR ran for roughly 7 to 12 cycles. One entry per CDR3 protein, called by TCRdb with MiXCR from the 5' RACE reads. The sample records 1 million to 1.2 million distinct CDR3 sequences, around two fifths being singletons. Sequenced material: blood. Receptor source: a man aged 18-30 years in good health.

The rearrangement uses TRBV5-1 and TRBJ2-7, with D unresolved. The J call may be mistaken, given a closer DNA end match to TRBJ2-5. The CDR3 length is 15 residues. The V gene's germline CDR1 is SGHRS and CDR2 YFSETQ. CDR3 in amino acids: CASSLNAPTSETQYF. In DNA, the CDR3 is TGCGCCAGCAGCTTGAATGCCCCGACCTCAGAGACCCAGTACTTC.

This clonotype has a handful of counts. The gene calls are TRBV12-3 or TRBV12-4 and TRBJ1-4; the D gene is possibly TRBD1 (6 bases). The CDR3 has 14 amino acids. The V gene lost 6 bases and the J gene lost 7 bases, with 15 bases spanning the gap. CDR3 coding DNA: TGTGCCAGCAGAACACAGGGAAGGGGTGAAAAACTGTTTTTT. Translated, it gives CASRTQGRGEKLFF.

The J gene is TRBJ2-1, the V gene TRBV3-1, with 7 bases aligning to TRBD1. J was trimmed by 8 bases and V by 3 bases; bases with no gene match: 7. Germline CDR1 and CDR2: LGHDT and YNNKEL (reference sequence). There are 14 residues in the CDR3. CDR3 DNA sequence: TGTGCCAGCAGCCAGACGAGGGACAGCCATGAGCAGTTCTTC. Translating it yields CASSQTRDSHEQFF.

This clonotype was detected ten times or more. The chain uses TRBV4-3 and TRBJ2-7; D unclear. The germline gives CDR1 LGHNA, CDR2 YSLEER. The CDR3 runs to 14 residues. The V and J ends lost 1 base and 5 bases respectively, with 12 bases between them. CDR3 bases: TGCGCCAGCAGCCAAGTTCCGAGTTCAAACGAGCAGTACTTC. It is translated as CASSQVPSSNEQYF.

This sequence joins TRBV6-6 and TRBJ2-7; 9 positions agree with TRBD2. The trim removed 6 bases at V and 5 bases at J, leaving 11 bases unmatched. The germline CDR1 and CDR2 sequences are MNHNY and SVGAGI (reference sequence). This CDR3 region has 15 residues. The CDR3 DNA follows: TGTGCCAGCAGGGCCGCAGCGGGGGGTTCCCACGAGCAGTACTTC. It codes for CASRAAAGGSHEQYF.

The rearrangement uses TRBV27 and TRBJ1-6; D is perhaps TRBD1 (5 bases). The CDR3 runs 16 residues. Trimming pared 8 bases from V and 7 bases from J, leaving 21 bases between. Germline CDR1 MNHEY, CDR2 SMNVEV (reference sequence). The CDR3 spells CASFPLGRVKNSPLHF. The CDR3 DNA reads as TGTGCCAGCTTCCCATTGGGACGGGTCAAAAATTCACCCCTCCACTTT.

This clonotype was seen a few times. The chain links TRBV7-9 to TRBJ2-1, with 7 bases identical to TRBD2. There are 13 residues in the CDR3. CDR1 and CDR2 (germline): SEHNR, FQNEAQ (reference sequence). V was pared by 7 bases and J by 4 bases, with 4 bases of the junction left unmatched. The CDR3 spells CASTGTKYNEQFF. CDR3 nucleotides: TGTGCCAGCACCGGGACTAAATACAATGAGCAGTTCTTC.

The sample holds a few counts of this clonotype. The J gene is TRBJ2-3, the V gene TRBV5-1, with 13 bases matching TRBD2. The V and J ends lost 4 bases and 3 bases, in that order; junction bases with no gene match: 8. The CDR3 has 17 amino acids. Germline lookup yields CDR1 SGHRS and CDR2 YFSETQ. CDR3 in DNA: TGCGCCAGCAGCACGGGACTAGCGGGGTCGACGACAGATACGCAGTATTTT. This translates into CASSTGLAGSTTDTQYF.

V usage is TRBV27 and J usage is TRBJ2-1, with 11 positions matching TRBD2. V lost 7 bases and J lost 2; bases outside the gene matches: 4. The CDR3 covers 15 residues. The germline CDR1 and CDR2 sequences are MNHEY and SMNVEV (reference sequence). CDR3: CASTATSGAYNEQFF. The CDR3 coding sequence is TGTGCCAGCACCGCGACTAGCGGGGCCTACAATGAGCAGTTCTTC.

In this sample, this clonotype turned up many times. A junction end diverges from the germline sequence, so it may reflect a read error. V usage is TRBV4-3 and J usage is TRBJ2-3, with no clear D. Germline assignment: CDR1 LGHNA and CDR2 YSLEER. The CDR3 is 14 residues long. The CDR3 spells CASSQDGDTDTQYF. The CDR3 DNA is TGTGCCAGCAGCCAAGATGGGGACACAGATACGCAGTATTTT.

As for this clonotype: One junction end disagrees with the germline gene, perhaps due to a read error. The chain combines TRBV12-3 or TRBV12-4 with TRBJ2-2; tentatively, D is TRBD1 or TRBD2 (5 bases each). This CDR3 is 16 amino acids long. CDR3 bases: TGTGCCAGCAGTTTGCTGTCGGGGACCAACACCGGGAAGCTGTTTTTT. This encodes CASSLLSGTNTGKLFF.

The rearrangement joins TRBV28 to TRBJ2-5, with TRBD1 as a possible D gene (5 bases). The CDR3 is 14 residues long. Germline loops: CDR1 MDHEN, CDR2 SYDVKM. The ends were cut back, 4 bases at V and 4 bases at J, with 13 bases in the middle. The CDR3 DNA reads TGTGCCAGCAGTTCAGGGTATTTACGAGAGACCCAGTACTTC. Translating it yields CASSSGYLRETQYF.

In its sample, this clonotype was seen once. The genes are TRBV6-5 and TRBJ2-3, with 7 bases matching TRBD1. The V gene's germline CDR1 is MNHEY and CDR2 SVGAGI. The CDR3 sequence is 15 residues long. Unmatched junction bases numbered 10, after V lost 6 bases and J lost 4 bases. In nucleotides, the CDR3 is TGTGCCAGCAGCCCCACCCGAGGGGGCGCAGATACGCAGTATTTT. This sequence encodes CASSPTRGGADTQYF.

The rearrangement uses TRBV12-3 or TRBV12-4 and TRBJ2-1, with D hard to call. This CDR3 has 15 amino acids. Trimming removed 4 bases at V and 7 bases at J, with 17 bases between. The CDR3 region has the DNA TGTGCCAGCAGTTCCCGACGGTCCTCATCTAATGAGCAGTTCTTC. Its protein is CASSSRRSSSNEQFF.

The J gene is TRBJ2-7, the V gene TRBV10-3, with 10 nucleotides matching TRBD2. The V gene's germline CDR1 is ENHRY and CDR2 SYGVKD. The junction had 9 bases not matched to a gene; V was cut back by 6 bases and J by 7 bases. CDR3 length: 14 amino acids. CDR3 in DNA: TGTGCCATCAGCCACACTAGCGGGGTTGGTGAGCAGTACTTC. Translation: CAISHTSGVGEQYF.

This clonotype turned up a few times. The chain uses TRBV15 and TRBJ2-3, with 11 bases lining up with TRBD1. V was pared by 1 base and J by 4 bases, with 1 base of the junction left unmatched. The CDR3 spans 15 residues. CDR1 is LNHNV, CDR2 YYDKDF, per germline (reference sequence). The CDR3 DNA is TGTGCCACCAGCAGAGGGGACAGGGGGGCAGATACGCAGTATTTT. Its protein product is CATSRGDRGADTQYF.

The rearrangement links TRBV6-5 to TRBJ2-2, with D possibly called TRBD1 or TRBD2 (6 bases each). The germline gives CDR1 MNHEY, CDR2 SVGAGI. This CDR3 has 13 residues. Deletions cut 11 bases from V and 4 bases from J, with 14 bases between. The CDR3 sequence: CAGGGGGTGELFF. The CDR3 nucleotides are TGTGCCGGCGGCGGAGGGGGCACCGGGGAGCTGTTTTTT.

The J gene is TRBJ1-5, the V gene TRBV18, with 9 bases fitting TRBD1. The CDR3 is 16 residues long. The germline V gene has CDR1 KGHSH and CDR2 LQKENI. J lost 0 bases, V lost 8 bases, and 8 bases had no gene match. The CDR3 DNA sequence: TGTGCCAGCAGCCCCCCGGGACAGGGTAGCAATCAGCCCCAGCATTTT. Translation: CASSPPGQGSNQPQHF.

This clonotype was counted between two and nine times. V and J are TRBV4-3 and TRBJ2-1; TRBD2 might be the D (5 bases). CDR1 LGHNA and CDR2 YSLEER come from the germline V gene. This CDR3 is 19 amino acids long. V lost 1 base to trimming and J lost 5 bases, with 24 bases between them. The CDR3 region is CASSQALRVSWRANNEQFF. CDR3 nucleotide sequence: TGCGCCAGCAGCCAAGCTCTCCGTGTCTCCTGGCGGGCTAACAATGAGCAGTTCTTC.

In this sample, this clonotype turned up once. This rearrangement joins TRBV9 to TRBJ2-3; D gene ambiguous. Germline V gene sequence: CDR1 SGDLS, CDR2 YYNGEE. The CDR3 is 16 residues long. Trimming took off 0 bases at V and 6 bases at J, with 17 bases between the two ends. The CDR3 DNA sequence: TGTGCCAGCAGCGTAGAGGGCAGCTACAGTCCGGATACGCAGTATTTT. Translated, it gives CASSVEGSYSPDTQYF.

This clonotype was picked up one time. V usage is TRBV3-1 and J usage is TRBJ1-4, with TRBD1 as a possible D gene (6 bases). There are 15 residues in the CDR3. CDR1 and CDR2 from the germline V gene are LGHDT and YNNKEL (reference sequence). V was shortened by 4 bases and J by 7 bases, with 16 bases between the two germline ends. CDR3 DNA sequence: TGTGCCAGCAGCCGACGACAGGCCGGGGCTGAAAAACTGTTTTTT. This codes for CASSRRQAGAEKLFF.

The CDR3 spells CASSYGGAEYNEQFF. CDR3 nucleotide sequence: TGTGCCAGCAGTTACGGGGGGGCTGAGTACAATGAGCAGTTCTTC. V gene TRBV6-2 or TRBV6-3 combines with J gene TRBJ2-1; D may be TRBD2 (7 bases). CDR1 and CDR2 from the germline V gene are MNHEY and SVGEGT. The germline V and J ends were trimmed by 2 bases and 4 bases, with 12 bases remaining between them. The CDR3 spans 15 residues.

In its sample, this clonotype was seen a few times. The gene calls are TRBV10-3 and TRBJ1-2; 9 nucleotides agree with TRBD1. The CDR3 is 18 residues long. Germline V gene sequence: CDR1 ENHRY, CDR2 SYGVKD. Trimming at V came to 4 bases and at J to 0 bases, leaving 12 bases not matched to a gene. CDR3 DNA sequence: TGTGCCATCAGTGGGGGGGAGGGACAGGGATCCACTAACTATGGCTACACCTTC. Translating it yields CAISGGEGQGSTNYGYTF.

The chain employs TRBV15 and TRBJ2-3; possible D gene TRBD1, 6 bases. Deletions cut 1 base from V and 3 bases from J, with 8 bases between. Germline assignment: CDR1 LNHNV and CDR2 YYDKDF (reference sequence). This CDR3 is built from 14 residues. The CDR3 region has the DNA TGTGCCACCAGCAGAGGGGGGCTTACAGATACGCAGTATTTT. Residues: CATSRGGLTDTQYF.

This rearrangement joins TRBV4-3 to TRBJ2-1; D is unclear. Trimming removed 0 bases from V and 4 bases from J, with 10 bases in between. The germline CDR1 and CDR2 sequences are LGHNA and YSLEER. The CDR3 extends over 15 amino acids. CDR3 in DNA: TGCGCCAGCAGCCAAGATCAGGCAGTTTACAATGAGCAGTTCTTC. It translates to CASSQDQAVYNEQFF.

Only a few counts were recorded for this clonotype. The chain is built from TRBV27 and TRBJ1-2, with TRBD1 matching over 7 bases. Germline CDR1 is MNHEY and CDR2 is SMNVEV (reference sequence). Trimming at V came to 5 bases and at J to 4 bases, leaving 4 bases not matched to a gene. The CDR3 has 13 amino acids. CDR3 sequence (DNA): TGTGCCAGCAGTGCCTGGGACAGCTATGGCTACACCTTC. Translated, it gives CASSAWDSYGYTF.

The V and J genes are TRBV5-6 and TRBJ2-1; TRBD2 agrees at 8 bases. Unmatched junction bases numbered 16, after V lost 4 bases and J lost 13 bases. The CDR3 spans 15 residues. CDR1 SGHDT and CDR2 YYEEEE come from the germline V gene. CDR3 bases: TGTGCCAGCAGCCAACTAAATGGACTAGCTGAGACCCAGTTCTTC. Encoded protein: CASSQLNGLAETQFF.